This T cell receptor (beta chain) derives from a study of blood T cell repertoires in COVID-19. On the study more broadly: T cells, B-cell-depleted T cells, or PBMCs supplied cDNA or gDNA.

As processed by the authors: Estimation of nucleated cell counts relied on the amplification of reference gene primers. The repertoire was sequenced with immunoSEQ multiplex PCR; TCRdb's copy has only in-frame clones and lacks some. The D gene and trimming were derived from the DNA, and the V and J assignments and clone size from that table. This sample has around 390,000 clones; 80% to 90% occur once, and the top ten carry roughly 9.4%. CDR1 and CDR2 from the germline V gene are KGHDR and SFDVKD. The CDR3 covers 16 residues. J was trimmed by 12 bases and V by 3 bases; bases with no gene match: 14. The sequence was collected from a woman aged 45-65 years who had recovered from COVID-19. This rearrangement joins TRBV24-1 to TRBJ1-4; TRBD1 agrees at 8 bases. Sequenced material: PBMCs or T cells enriched from blood (not recorded which). CDR3 loop: CATSDVRSGGAGELFF. DNA for the CDR3: TGTGCCACCAGTGATGTGAGGTCAGGGGGCGCGGGAGAACTGTTTTTT.